Following are 18 T cell receptor beta chains from one sample sequenced in a study of CD8 T cells in ankylosing spondylitis. The study, taken as a whole, reports: Seemingly characteristic of ankylosing spondylitis blood was a TCR beta motif consisting of 7 or 8 highly homologous variants.

Their antigens remain unidentified. TCRdb reanalysed the 5' RACE reads using MiXCR and keeps one entry per CDR3 protein. The sample yields 450,000 or so distinct CDR3 sequences, more than 25% seen once. Sequenced sample: blood, either unsorted or a sorted T cell fraction (not recorded which). The receptors come from a male donor with ankylosing spondylitis.

This clonotype was observed many times. Written as DNA, the CDR3 is TGCAGCGTTGCCGACGGGAGCTCCTACAATGAGCAGTTCTTC. It specifies CSVADGSSYNEQFF. The rearrangement uses TRBV29-1 and TRBJ2-1; TRBD2 might be the D (6 bases). The CDR3 is made up of 14 amino acids. Trimming pared 4 bases from V and 0 bases from J, leaving 10 bases between. CDR1 is SQVTM, CDR2 ANQGSEA, per germline.

The chain recombines TRBV7-9 with TRBJ1-3, with 7 bases fitting TRBD1. V trimming: 5 bases; J trimming: 2 bases; junction bases outside the gene matches: 9. The CDR3 spans 16 residues. Germline CDR1 reads SEHNR; CDR2 reads FQNEAQ (reference sequence). The CDR3 loop is CASSPPGQKTGNTIYF. The CDR3 DNA is TGTGCCAGCAGCCCTCCGGGACAGAAAACTGGAAACACCATATATTTT.

J is TRBJ1-2 and V is TRBV20-1, with TRBD1 as a possible D gene (6 bases). Germline loops: CDR1 DFQATT, CDR2 SNEGSKA (reference sequence). V lost 2 bases, J lost 8 bases, and 15 bases lay in between. This CDR3 contains 13 residues. CDR3 protein: CSARQGTLRGYTF. CDR3 bases: TGCAGTGCTAGACAGGGGACCCTCCGAGGCTACACCTTC.

V gene TRBV5-1 combines with J gene TRBJ2-1, with D maybe TRBD2 (6 bases). CDR1 is SGHRS and CDR2 is YFSETQ in the germline V gene. There are 15 residues in the CDR3. V shed 8 bases and J shed 0 bases, with 15 bases lying between them. As DNA, the CDR3 is TGCGCCAGTTGGGGTGAGGACTACTCCTACAATGAGCAGTTCTTC. It codes for CASWGEDYSYNEQFF. The entire variable domain, with the rest obtained from reference TRBV5-1 and TRBJ2-1, is as follows: KAGVTQTPRYLIKTRGQQVTLSCSPISGHRSVSWYQQTPGQGLQFLFEYFSETQRNKGNFPGRFSGRQFSNSRSEMNVSTLELGDSALYLCASWGEDYSYNEQFFGPGTRLTVL.

The CDR3: CASSQGLAGRLETQYF. CDR3 nucleotides: TGTGCCAGCAGCCAGGGACTAGCGGGGAGACTAGAGACCCAGTACTTC. V is TRBV12-3 or TRBV12-4 and J is TRBJ2-5, with 13 bases matching TRBD2. The CDR3 sequence is 16 residues long. V trimming: 6 bases; J trimming: 4 bases; junction bases outside the gene matches: 8.

The CDR3: CASSLMRVPYNEQFF. In nucleotides, the CDR3 is TGTGCCAGCAGCTTAATGAGGGTCCCCTACAATGAGCAGTTCTTC. This sequence joins TRBV11-2 and TRBJ2-1; D may be TRBD2 (5 bases). Germline assignment: CDR1 SGHAT and CDR2 FQNNGV. The CDR3 has 15 amino acids. V was trimmed by 2 bases and J by 2 bases, leaving 10 bases between them.

This chain links TRBV20-1 with TRBJ2-1, with 8 bases that match TRBD1. V shed 4 bases and J 11 bases; nucleotides not matched to a gene: 7. Germline V gives CDR1 DFQATT, CDR2 SNEGSKA (reference sequence). This CDR3 has 12 residues. The CDR3 DNA reads as TGCAGTGCTAAATCGGACAGGGACAAGCAGTTCTTC. Residues: CSAKSDRDKQFF.

This sequence joins TRBV19 and TRBJ2-3; no definite D call. Germline assignment: CDR1 LNHDA and CDR2 SQIVND (reference sequence). This CDR3 has 14 residues. Trimming stripped 3 bases from V and 3 bases from J, with 10 bases between. This CDR3 reads CASSIRVQTDTQYF. CDR3 DNA: TGTGCCAGTAGTATTCGGGTACAAACAGATACGCAGTATTTT.

The rearrangement joins TRBV20-1 to TRBJ2-1; D is unresolved. The CDR3 is 12 amino acids. CDR1 is DFQATT, CDR2 SNEGSKA, per germline (reference sequence). V was pared by 3 bases and J by 5 bases, with 8 bases between. This chain's CDR3 is CSASPDHNEQFF. CDR3 nucleotides: TGCAGTGCTAGCCCAGACCACAATGAGCAGTTCTTC.

This clonotype was found many times. V usage is TRBV2 and J usage is TRBJ1-2; D perhaps matches TRBD1 (5 bases). Germline CDR1 SNHLY, CDR2 FYNNEI. The ends were cut back, 8 bases at V and 4 bases at J, with 11 bases in the middle. The CDR3 spans 12 residues. The CDR3 here is CASSTGPYGYTF. CDR3 coding DNA: TGTGCCAGCTCAACAGGACCCTATGGCTACACCTTC.

This clonotype was detected only a few times. The CDR3 DNA follows: TGTGCCAGCAGCTTAGGGGGAGCCCTCTATGGCTACACCTTC. Residues: CASSLGGALYGYTF. This chain links TRBV7-2 with TRBJ1-2; D call uncertain. The ends were cut back, 1 base at V and 4 bases at J, with 10 bases in the middle. Germline V gives CDR1 SGHTA, CDR2 FQGNSA. This CDR3 has 14 amino acids.

This clonotype was counted a few times. The chain links TRBV9 to TRBJ2-1; D unresolved. Trimming removed 4 bases from V and 5 bases from J, with 19 bases in between. In germline, CDR1 is SGDLS, CDR2 YYNGEE. The CDR3 runs to 16 residues. As DNA, the CDR3 is TGTGCCAGCAGCCAAAGAGCCGGAATTGATGACAATGAGCAGTTCTTC. It yields the protein CASSQRAGIDDNEQFF.

This clonotype came up a few times. This rearrangement joins TRBV20-1 to TRBJ2-1; 8 positions agree with TRBD2. Germline values: CDR1 DFQATT, CDR2 SNEGSKA (reference sequence). Trimming at V came to 3 bases and at J to 4 bases, leaving 5 bases not matched to a gene. This CDR3 is built from 14 residues. CDR3: CSASRGTRYNEQFF. CDR3 bases: TGCAGTGCTAGTCGTGGGACTAGGTACAATGAGCAGTTCTTC.

This clonotype was detected a few times. The rearrangement links TRBV3-1 to TRBJ2-5; 13 positions agree with TRBD2. CDR1 LGHDT and CDR2 YNNKEL come from the germline V gene (reference sequence). This CDR3 has 17 residues. Losses at the gene ends were 5 bases for V and 0 bases for J; bases not matched to a gene: 6. The CDR3 region is CASSSGLAGLYQETQYF. For the CDR3, the DNA is TGTGCCAGCAGCTCGGGACTAGCGGGACTGTACCAAGAGACCCAGTACTTC.

This sequence joins TRBV18 and TRBJ1-4, with D unresolved. The CDR3 extends over 15 amino acids. V was pared by 0 bases and J by 5 bases, with 10 bases between. Per the germline V gene, CDR1 is KGHSH and CDR2 is LQKENI. The CDR3 sequence: CASSPPERLNEKLFF. As DNA, the CDR3 is TGTGCCAGCTCACCACCGGAACGGCTCAATGAAAAACTGTTTTTT.

This clonotype came up a few times. CDR3 protein: CASSLSRTQATYGYTF. In DNA form, the CDR3 reads TGCGCCAGCAGCTTGTCCAGAACACAAGCTACCTATGGCTACACCTTC. V and J are TRBV5-1 and TRBJ1-2; unclear D gene. The CDR3 totals 16 residues. V lost 1 base, J lost 4 bases, and 17 bases lay in between. Per the germline V gene, CDR1 is SGHRS and CDR2 is YFSETQ.

The CDR3 region is CASTRTSGNLYEQYF. In nucleotides, the CDR3 is TGTGCCTCCACTCGAACTAGCGGGAACTTGTACGAGCAGTACTTC. The chain employs TRBV30 and TRBJ2-7, with 10 bases aligning to TRBD2. Germline V gene sequence: CDR1 GTSNPN, CDR2 SVGIG (reference sequence). Trimming removed 7 bases from V and 4 bases from J; junction bases left unmatched: 13. CDR3 size: 15 residues.

This chain joins TRBV7-2 and TRBJ2-7, with D possibly being TRBD2 (6 bases). Germline V lookup: CDR1 SGHTA, CDR2 FQGNSA. Trimming took off 5 bases at V and 2 bases at J, with 16 bases between the two ends. The CDR3 has 15 amino acids. CDR3 amino acids: CASSQDPAGTYEQYF. The CDR3 DNA sequence: TGTGCCAGCAGCCAAGACCCCGCGGGGACCTACGAGCAGTACTTC. The variable domain in full, completed from reference TRBV7-2 and TRBJ2-7, reads GAGVSQSPSNKVTEKGKDVELRCDPISGHTALYWYRQSLGQGLEFLIYFQGNSAPDKSGLPSDRFSAERTGGSVSTLTIQRTQQEDSAVYLCASSQDPAGTYEQYFGPGTRLTVT.